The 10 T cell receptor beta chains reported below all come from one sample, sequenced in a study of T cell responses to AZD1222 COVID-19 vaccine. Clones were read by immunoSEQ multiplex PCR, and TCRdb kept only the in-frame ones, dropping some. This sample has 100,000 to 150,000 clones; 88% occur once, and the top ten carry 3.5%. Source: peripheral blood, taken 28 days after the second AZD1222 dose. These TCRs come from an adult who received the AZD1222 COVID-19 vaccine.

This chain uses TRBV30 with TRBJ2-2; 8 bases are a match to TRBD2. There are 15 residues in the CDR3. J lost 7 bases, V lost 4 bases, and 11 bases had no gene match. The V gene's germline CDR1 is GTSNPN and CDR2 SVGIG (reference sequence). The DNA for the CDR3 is TGTGCCTGGAAAAGGTTAGCGGGATCTGGCGGGGAGCTGTTTTTT. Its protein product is CAWKRLAGSGGELFF.

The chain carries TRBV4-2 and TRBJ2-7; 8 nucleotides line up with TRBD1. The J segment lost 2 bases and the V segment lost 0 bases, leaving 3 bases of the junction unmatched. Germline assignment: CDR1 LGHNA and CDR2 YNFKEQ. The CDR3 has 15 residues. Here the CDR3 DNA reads TGTGCCAGCAGCCAAGATGACAGGGGTCCCTACGAGCAGTACTTC. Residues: CASSQDDRGPYEQYF.

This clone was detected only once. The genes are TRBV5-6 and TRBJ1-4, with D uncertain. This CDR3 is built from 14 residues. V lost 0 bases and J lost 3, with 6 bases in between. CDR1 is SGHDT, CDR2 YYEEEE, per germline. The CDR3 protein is CASSLGWANEKLFF. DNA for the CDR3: TGTGCCAGCAGCTTGGGATGGGCTAATGAAAAACTGTTTTTT.

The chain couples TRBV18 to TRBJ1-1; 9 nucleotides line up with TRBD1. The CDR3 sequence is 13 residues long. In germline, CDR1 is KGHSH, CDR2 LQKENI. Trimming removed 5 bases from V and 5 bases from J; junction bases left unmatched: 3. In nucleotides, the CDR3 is TGTGCCAGCTCAGGGACAGGGAGGACTGAAGCTTTCTTT. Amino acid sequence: CASSGTGRTEAFF. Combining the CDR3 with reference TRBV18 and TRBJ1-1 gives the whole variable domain NAGVMQNPRHLVRRRGQEARLRCSPMKGHSHVYWYRQLPEEGLKFMVYLQKENIIDESGMPKERFSAEFPKEGPSILRIQQVVRGDSAAYFCASSGTGRTEAFFGQGTRLTVV.

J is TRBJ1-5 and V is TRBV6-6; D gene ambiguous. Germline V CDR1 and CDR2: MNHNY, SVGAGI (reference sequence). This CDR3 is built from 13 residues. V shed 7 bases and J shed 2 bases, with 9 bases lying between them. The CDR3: CASTDGGNQPQHF. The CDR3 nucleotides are TGTGCCAGCACAGACGGGGGCAATCAGCCCCAGCATTTT.

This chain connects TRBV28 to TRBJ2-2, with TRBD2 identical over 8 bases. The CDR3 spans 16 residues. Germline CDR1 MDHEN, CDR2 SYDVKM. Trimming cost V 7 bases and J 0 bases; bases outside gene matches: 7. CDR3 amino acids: CASTYSGTPNTGELFF. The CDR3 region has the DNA TGTGCCAGCACCTATAGCGGGACACCGAACACCGGGGAGCTGTTTTTT.

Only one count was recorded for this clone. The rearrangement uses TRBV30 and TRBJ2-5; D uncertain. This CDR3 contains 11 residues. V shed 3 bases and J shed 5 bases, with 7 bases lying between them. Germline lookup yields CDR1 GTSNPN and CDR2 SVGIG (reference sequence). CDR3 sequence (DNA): TGTGCCTGGAGCCCCGCCGAGACCCAGTACTTC. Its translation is CAWSPAETQYF.

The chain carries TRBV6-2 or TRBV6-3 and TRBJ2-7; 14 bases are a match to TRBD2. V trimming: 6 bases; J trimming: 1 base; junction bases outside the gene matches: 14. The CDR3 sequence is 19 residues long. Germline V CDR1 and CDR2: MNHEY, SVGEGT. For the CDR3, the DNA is TGTGCCAGCAGCTCCTTTCCTTTGGGACTAGCGGGGGCGTCCTACGAGCAGTACTTC. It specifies CASSSFPLGLAGASYEQYF.

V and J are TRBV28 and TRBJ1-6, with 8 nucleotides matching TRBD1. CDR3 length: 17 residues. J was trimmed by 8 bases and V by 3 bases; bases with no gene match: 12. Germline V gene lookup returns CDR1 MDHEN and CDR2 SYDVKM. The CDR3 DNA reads TGTGCCAGCAGTTTCCTGTCCAGGGGGCTAACCGATTCACCCCTCCACTTT. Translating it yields CASSFLSRGLTDSPLHF. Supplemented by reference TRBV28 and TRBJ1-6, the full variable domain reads DVKVTQSSRYLVKRTGEKVFLECVQDMDHENMFWYRQDPGLGLRLIYFSYDVKMKEKGDIPEGYSVSREKKERFSLILESASTNQTSMYLCASSFLSRGLTDSPLHFGNGTRLTVT.

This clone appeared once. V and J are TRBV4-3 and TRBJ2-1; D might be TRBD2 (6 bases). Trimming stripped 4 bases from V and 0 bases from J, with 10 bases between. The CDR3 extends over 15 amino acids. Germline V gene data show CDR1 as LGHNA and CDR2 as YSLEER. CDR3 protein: CASSPGGSSYNEQFF. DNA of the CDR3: TGCGCCAGCAGCCCTGGGGGGAGCTCCTACAATGAGCAGTTCTTC.